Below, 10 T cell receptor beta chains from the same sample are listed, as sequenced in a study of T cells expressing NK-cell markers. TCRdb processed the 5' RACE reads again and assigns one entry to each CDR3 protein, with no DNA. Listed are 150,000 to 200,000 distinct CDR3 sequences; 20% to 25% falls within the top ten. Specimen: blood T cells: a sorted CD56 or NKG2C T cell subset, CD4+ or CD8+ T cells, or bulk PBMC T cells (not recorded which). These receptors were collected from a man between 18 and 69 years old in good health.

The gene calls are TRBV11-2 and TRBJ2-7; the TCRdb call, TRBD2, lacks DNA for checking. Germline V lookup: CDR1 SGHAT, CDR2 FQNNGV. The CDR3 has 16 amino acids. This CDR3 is CASSRTSGDISYEQYF.

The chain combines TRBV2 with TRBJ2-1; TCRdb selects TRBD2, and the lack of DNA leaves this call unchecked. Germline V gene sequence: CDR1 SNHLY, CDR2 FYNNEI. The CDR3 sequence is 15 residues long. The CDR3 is CASSVLAPGYNEQFF.

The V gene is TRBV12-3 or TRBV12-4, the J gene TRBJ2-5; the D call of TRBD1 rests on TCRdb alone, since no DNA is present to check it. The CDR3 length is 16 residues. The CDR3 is CASSIEGTGAFETQYF.

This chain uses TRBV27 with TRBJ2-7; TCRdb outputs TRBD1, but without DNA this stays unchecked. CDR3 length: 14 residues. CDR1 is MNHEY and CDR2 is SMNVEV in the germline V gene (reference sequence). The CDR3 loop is CASARARTLDEQYF.

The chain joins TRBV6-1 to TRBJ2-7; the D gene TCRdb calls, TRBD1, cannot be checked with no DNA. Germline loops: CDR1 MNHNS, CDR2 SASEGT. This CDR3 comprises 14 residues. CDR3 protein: CASSQGELAYEQYF.

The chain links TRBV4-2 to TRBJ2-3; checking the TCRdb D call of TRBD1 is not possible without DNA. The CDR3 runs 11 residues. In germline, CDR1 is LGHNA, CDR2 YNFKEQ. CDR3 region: CASSQAGSQYF.

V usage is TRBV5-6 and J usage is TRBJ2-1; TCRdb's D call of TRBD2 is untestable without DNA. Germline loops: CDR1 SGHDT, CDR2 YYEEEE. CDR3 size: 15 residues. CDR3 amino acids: CASSHITWGRNEQFF.

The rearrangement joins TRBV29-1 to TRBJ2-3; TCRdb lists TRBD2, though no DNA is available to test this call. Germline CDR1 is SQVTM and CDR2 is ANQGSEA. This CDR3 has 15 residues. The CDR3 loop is CSASGLTGGTDTQYF.

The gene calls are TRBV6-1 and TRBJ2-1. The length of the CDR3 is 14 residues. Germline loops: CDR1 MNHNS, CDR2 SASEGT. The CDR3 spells CASSEGADYNEQFF.

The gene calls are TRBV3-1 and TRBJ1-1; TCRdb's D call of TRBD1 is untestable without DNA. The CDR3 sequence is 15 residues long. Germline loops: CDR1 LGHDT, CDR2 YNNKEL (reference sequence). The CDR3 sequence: CASSPPTGPNTEAFF.